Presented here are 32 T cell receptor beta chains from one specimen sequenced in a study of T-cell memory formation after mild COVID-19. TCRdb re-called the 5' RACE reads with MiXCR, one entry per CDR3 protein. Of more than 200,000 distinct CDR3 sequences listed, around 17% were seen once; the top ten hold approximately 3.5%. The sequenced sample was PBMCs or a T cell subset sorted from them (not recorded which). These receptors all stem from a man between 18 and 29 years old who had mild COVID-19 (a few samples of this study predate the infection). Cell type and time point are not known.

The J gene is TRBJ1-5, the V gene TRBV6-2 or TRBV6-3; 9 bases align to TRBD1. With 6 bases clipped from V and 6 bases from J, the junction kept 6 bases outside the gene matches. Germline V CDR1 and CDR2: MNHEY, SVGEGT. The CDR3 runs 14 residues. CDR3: CASSLQGARQPQHF. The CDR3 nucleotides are TGTGCCAGCAGCTTACAGGGGGCCCGTCAGCCCCAGCATTTT.

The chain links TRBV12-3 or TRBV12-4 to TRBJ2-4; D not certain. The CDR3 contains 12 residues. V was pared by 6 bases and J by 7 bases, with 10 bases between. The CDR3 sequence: CASSFSQNIQYF. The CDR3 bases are TGTGCCAGCAGCTTCTCCCAGAACATTCAGTACTTC.

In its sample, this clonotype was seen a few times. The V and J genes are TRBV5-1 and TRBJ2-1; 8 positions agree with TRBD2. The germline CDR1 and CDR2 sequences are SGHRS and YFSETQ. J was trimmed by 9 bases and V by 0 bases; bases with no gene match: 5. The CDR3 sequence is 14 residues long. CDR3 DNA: TGCGCCAGCAGCTTGGGACTAGCGAGTGGTGAGCAGTTCTTC. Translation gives CASSLGLASGEQFF.

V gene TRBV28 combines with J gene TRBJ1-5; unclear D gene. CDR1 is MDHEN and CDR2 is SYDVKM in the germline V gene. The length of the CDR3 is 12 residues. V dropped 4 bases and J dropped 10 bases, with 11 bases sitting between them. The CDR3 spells CASSSARVPQHF. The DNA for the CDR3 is TGTGCCAGCAGTTCAGCTCGGGTACCCCAGCATTTT. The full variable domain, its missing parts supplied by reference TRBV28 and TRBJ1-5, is DVKVTQSSRYLVKRTGEKVFLECVQDMDHENMFWYRQDPGLGLRLIYFSYDVKMKEKGDIPEGYSVSREKKERFSLILESASTNQTSMYLCASSSARVPQHFGDGTRLSIL.

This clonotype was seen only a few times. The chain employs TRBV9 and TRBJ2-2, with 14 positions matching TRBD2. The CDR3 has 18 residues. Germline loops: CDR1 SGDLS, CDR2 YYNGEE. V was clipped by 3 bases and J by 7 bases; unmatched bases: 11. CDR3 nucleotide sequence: TGTGCCAGCAGCGCCGGCCAGACTAGCGGGGGGGCCAACGGGGAGCTGTTTTTT. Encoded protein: CASSAGQTSGGANGELFF.

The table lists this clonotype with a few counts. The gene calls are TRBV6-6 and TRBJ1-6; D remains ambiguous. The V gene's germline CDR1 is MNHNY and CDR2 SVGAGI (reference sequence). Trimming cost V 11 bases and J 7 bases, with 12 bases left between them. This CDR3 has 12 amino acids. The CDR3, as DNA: TGTGCCGCCTGGACGGGGAATTCACCCCTCCACTTT. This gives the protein CAAWTGNSPLHF.

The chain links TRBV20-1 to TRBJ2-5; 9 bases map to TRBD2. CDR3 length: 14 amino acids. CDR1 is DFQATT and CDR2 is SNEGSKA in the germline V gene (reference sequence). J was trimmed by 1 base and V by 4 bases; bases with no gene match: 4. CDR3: CSAKAGGSQETQYF. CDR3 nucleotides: TGCAGTGCTAAAGCGGGGGGTTCCCAAGAGACCCAGTACTTC.

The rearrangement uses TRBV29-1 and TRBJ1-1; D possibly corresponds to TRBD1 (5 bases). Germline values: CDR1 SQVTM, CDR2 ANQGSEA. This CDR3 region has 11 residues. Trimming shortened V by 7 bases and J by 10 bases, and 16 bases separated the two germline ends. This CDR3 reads CSGSSGGGAFF. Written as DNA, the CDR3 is TGCAGCGGCTCATCTGGCGGGGGAGCTTTCTTT. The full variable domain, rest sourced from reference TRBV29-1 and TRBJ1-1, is SAVISQKPSRDICQRGTSLTIQCQVDSQVTMMFWYRQQPGQSLTLIATANQGSEATYESGFVIDKFPISRPNLTFSTLTVSNMSPEDSSIYLCSGSSGGGAFFGQGTRLTVV.

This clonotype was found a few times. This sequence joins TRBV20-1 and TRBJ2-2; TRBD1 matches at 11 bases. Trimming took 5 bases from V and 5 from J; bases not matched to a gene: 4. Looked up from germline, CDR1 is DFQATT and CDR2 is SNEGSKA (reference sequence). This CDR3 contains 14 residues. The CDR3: CSAVDRGRTGELFF. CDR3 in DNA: TGCAGTGCTGTGGACAGGGGGCGGACCGGGGAGCTGTTTTTT.

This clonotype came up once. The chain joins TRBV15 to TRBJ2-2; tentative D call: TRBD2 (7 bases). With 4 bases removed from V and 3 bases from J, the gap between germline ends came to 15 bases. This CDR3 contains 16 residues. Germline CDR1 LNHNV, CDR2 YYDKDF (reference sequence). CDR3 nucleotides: TGTGCCACCAGCACTCCAGGGGAGGGGTACACCGGGGAGCTGTTTTTT. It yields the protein CATSTPGEGYTGELFF.

Written as DNA, the CDR3 is TGTGCCACCAGCAGAGGAGACAGGGTGAACACCGGGGAGCTGTTTTTT. Amino acids: CATSRGDRVNTGELFF. The rearrangement uses TRBV15 and TRBJ2-2, with 7 bases matching TRBD1. Germline-derived CDR1 and CDR2 are LNHNV and YYDKDF (reference sequence). The CDR3 runs 16 residues. The V gene end was trimmed by 1 base and the J gene end by 1 base; junction bases not matched to a gene: 3. Full variable domain (rest looked up from reference TRBV15 and TRBJ2-2): DAMVIQNPRYQVTQFGKPVTLSCSQTLNHNVMYWYQQKSSQAPKLLFHYYDKDFNNEADTPDNFQSRRPNTSFCFLDIRSPGLGDTAMYLCATSRGDRVNTGELFFGEGSRLTVL.

This CDR3 reads CASSQVLGPQHF. The DNA for the CDR3 is TGCGCCAGCAGCCAAGTATTAGGGCCCCAGCATTTT. The J gene is TRBJ1-5, the V gene TRBV4-1; D is undetermined. Per the germline V gene, CDR1 is MGHRA and CDR2 is YSYEKL. The CDR3 contains 12 residues. V lost 1 base and J 9 bases, leaving 7 bases between the germline ends.

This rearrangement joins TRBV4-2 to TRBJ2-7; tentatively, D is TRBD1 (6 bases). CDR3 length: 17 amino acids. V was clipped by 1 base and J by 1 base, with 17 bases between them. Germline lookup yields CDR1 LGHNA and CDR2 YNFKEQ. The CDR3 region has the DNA TGTGCCAGCAGCCAAGGGGGGCTGCGTCGCAATTCCTACGAGCAGTACTTC. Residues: CASSQGGLRRNSYEQYF.

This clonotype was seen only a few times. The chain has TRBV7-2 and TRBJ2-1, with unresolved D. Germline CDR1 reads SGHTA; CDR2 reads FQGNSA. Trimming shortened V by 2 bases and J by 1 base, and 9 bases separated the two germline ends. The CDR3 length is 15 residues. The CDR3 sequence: CASSLMVGSYNEQFF. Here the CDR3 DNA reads TGTGCCAGCAGCTTAATGGTTGGGTCCTACAATGAGCAGTTCTTC.

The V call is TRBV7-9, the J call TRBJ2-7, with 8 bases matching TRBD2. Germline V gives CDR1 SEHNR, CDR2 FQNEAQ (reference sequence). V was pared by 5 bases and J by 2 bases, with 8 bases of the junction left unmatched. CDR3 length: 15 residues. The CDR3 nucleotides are TGTGCCAGCAGCCCACCCGGGACTAGGGCCTACGAGCAGTACTTC. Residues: CASSPPGTRAYEQYF.

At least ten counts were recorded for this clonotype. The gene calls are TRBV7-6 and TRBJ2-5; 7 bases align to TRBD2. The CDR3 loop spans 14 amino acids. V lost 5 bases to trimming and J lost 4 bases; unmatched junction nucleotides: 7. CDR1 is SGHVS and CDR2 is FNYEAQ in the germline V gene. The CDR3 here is CASSQRTGGETQYF. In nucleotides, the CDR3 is TGTGCCAGCAGCCAAAGGACGGGGGGAGAGACCCAGTACTTC.

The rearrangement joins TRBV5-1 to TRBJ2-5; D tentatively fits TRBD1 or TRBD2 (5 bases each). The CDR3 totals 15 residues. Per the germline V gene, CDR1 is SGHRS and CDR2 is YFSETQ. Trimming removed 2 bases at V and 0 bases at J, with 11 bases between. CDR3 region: CASSFGDGYQETQYF. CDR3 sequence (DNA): TGCGCCAGCAGCTTCGGGGACGGTTACCAAGAGACCCAGTACTTC.

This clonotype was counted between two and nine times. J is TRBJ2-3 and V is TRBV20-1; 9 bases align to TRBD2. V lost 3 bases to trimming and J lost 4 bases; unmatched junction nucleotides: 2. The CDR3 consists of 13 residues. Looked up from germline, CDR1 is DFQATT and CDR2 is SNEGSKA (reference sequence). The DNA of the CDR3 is TGCAGTGCTAGCGGCGGGGGGGCAGATACGCAGTATTTT. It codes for CSASGGGADTQYF.

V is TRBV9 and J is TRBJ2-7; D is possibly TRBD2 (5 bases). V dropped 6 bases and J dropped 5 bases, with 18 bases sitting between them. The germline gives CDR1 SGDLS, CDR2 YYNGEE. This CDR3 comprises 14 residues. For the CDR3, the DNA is TGTGCCAGCATGTGGCGGGCCTTCAGGCACGAGCAGTACTTC. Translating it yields CASMWRAFRHEQYF.

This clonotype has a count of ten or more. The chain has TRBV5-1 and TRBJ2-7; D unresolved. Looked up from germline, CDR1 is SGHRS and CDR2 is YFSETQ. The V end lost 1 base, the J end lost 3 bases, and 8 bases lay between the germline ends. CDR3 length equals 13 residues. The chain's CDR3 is CASSLFSGYEQYV. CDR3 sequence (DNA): TGCGCCAGCAGCTTGTTTTCAGGCTACGAGCAGTACGTC.

CDR3 in DNA: TGTGCCAGCAGCCGGGACAGAAGATACGAGCAGTACTTC. It translates to CASSRDRRYEQYF. The rearrangement joins TRBV7-3 to TRBJ2-7; 7 bases line up with TRBD1. The CDR3 runs to 13 residues. The germline V gene has CDR1 SGHTA and CDR2 FQGTGA. J was trimmed by 4 bases and V by 5 bases; bases with no gene match: 5.

CDR3 coding DNA: TGCGCCAGCAGCTTGGCCGGGACAGGGGACACCGGGGAGCTGTTTTTT. It codes for CASSLAGTGDTGELFF. The V gene is TRBV5-1, the J gene TRBJ2-2, with 10 bases matching TRBD1. The V gene end was trimmed by 0 bases and the J gene end by 3 bases; junction bases not matched to a gene: 2. Germline CDR1 is SGHRS and CDR2 is YFSETQ. The CDR3 spans 16 residues.

The CDR3 loop is CASSATGREQFF. In DNA form, the CDR3 reads TGTGCCAGCAGCGCTACAGGTCGTGAGCAGTTCTTC. The chain has TRBV7-7 and TRBJ2-1, with TRBD1 as a possible D gene (5 bases). This CDR3 has 12 amino acids. The V gene lost 5 bases and the J gene lost 9 bases, with 11 bases spanning the gap. In germline, CDR1 is SSHAT, CDR2 FNYEAQ (reference sequence).

CDR3 DNA: TGTGCCAGCAGCCGAGGGCTAAACCTGGGGGACGAGCAGTACTTC. This encodes CASSRGLNLGDEQYF. The chain uses TRBV5-4 and TRBJ2-7; D tentatively fits TRBD1 or TRBD2 (5 bases each). V gave up 4 bases and J gave up 5 bases, with 19 bases separating them. The CDR3 runs 15 residues. CDR1 and CDR2 from the germline V gene are SGHNT and YYREEE (reference sequence).

The CDR3 region is CASSMSTDTQYF. CDR3 DNA: TGCGCCAGCAGCATGAGCACAGATACGCAGTATTTT. J is TRBJ2-3 and V is TRBV5-1; D is unresolved. Trimming stripped 4 bases from V and 0 bases from J, with 3 bases between. The CDR3 has 12 amino acids. Germline V CDR1 and CDR2: SGHRS, YFSETQ.

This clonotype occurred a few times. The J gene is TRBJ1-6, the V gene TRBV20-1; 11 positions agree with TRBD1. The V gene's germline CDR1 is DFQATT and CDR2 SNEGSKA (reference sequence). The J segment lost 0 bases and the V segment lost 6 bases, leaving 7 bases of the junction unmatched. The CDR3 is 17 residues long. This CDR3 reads CSAFRDRGSSYNSPLHF. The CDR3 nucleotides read TGCAGTGCGTTCCGGGACAGGGGGAGCTCCTATAATTCACCCCTCCACTTT.

CDR3 nucleotide sequence: TGTGCCAGCAGCTTCTCCCGGGACGGCACCTACAATGAGCAGTTCTTC. Protein sequence: CASSFSRDGTYNEQFF. V and J are TRBV5-6 and TRBJ2-1; D is tentatively TRBD1 or TRBD2 (5 bases each). The germline V and J ends were trimmed by 2 bases and 2 bases, with 14 bases remaining between them. The CDR3 extends over 16 amino acids. Germline CDR1 and CDR2: SGHDT and YYEEEE. Variable domain in full (rest from reference TRBV5-6 and TRBJ2-1): DAGVTQSPTHLIKTRGQQVTLRCSPKSGHDTVSWYQQALGQGPQFIFQYYEEEERQRGNFPDRFSGHQFPNYSSELNVNALLLGDSALYLCASSFSRDGTYNEQFFGPGTRLTVL.

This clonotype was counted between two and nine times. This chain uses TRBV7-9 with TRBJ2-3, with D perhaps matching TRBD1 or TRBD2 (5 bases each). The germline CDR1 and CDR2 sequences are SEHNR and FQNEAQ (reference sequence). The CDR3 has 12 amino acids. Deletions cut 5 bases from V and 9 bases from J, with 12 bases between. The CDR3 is CASSRPGRTQYF. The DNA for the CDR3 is TGTGCCAGCAGCCGGCCGGGACGGACGCAGTATTTT.

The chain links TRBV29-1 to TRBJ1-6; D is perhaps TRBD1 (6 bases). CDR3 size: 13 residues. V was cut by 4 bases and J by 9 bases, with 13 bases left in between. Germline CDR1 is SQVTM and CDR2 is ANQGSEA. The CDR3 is CSVGRDISSPLHF. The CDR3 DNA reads TGCAGCGTTGGAAGGGACATCTCTTCACCCCTCCACTTT.

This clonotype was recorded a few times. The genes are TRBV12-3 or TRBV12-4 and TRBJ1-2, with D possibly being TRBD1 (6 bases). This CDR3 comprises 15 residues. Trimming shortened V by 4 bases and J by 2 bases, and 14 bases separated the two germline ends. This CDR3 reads CASSSTGTGNYGYTF. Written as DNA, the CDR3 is TGTGCCAGCAGTTCCACAGGGACCGGGAACTATGGCTACACCTTC.

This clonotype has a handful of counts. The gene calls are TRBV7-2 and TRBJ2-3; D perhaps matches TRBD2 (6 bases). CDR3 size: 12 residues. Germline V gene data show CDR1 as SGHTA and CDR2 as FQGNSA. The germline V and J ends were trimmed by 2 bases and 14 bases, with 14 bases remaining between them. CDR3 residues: CASSLPGLISYF. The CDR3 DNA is TGTGCCAGCAGCTTACCCGGACTAATTTCGTATTTT.

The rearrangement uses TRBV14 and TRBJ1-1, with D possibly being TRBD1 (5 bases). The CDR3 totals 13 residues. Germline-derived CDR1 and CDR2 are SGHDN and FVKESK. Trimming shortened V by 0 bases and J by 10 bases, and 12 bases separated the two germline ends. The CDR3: CASSQDRQGRAFF. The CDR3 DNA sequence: TGTGCCAGCAGCCAAGATCGGCAGGGTCGAGCTTTCTTT.